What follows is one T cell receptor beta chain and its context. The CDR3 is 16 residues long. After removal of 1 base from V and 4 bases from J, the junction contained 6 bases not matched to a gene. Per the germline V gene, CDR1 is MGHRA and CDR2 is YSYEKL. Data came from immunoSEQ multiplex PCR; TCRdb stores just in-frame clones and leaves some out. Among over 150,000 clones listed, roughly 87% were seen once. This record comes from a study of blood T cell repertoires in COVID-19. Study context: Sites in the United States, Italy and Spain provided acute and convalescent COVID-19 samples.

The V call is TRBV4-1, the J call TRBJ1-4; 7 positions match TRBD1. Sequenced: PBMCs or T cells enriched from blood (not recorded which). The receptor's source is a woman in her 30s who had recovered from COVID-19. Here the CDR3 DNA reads TGCGCCAGCAGCCAAGGCCCCAGGGGGATTAATGAAAAACTGTTTTTT. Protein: CASSQGPRGINEKLFF.